The 27 T cell receptor beta chains in this list originate from one sample, sequenced in a study of control samples from healthy donors and cancer patients. Method: immunoSEQ multiplex PCR; TCRdb's copy keeps in-frame clones and lacks some. Of about 28,000 clones detected, about nine tenths appear once; the ten largest clones hold approximately 12%. Sample: PBMCs. All receptors come from a man aged 50 to 59 with lung cancer.

This chain uses TRBV25-1 with TRBJ1-1, with a possible D match to TRBD1 (6 bases). The germline V and J ends were trimmed by 7 bases and 5 bases, with 8 bases remaining between them. CDR3 length equals 11 residues. From germline, CDR1 is MGHDK and CDR2 SYGVNS. Here the CDR3 DNA reads TGTGCCAGCACTCAGGGGACTGAAGCTTTCTTT. This codes for CASTQGTEAFF.

The chain joins TRBV19 to TRBJ2-3, with 8 bases lining up with TRBD1. This CDR3 is built from 15 residues. J lost 2 bases, V lost 9 bases, and 10 bases had no gene match. The V gene's germline CDR1 is LNHDA and CDR2 SQIVND (reference sequence). In nucleotides, the CDR3 is TGTGCCAGCCGAACCGTGGGACAGGTCACAGATACGCAGTATTTT. Translating gives CASRTVGQVTDTQYF.

V and J are TRBV6-5 and TRBJ2-7; D gene unclear. V was pared by 0 bases and J by 0 bases, with 6 bases between. CDR1 MNHEY and CDR2 SVGAGI come from the germline V gene. The CDR3 is made up of 14 amino acids. The CDR3 is CASSYSRSSYEQYF. In DNA form, the CDR3 reads TGTGCCAGCAGTTACTCTAGGAGCTCCTACGAGCAGTACTTC.

The sample holds a few counts of this clone. V gene TRBV27 combines with J gene TRBJ1-4; D call uncertain. The CDR3 runs to 16 residues. Trimming removed 5 bases at V and 8 bases at J, with 21 bases between. Germline V CDR1 and CDR2: MNHEY, SMNVEV (reference sequence). CDR3 nucleotide sequence: TGTGCCAGCAGTCGGGCGAGATCGAACATTCGGGAAAAACTGTTTTTT. Protein sequence: CASSRARSNIREKLFF.

V and J are TRBV12-3 or TRBV12-4 and TRBJ1-1; D remains ambiguous. V shed 6 bases and J shed 1 base, with 9 bases lying between them. The CDR3 length is 13 residues. CDR3 coding DNA: TGTGCCAGCAGCCGGGTCTCGAACACTGAAGCTTTCTTT. As protein: CASSRVSNTEAFF.

CDR3 sequence (DNA): TGTGCCAGCAGTGAATATGAGGCTTTGGATTCACCCCTCCACTTT. Translating gives CASSEYEALDSPLHF. The chain recombines TRBV25-1 with TRBJ1-6, with D hard to call. In germline, CDR1 is MGHDK, CDR2 SYGVNS. CDR3 size: 15 residues. V was clipped by 0 bases and J by 8 bases, with 11 bases between them.

The V call is TRBV9, the J call TRBJ1-1, with D maybe TRBD1 (5 bases). Trimming took 4 bases from V and 1 from J, leaving 11 bases between them. Germline CDR1 and CDR2: SGDLS and YYNGEE. The CDR3 runs 14 residues. The CDR3 protein is CASSRGTANTEAFF. CDR3 DNA sequence: TGTGCCAGCAGCCGAGGGACGGCGAACACTGAAGCTTTCTTT.

The chain recombines TRBV11-1 with TRBJ1-1; the D gene is possibly TRBD1 (6 bases). Per the germline V gene, CDR1 is SGHAT and CDR2 is FQDESV (reference sequence). This CDR3 region has 16 residues. Trimming stripped 3 bases from V and 0 bases from J, with 14 bases between. CDR3 DNA sequence: TGTGCCAGCAGCTTTTGGGGGGCGGGCATGAACACTGAAGCTTTCTTT. Translating gives CASSFWGAGMNTEAFF.

This chain joins TRBV3-1 (or the pseudogene TRBV3-2) and TRBJ1-3; D uncertain. Germline V gene lookup returns CDR1 LGHDT and CDR2 YNNKEL (reference sequence). CDR3 length: 14 residues. Trimming removed 3 bases from V and 0 bases from J, with 6 bases in between. The DNA for the CDR3 is TGTGCCAGCAGCCAGGGCAGCTCTGGAAACACCATATATTTT. Its translation is CASSQGSSGNTIYF.

V and J are TRBV18 and TRBJ2-3; TRBD2 agrees at 10 bases. V lost 3 bases and J lost 1; bases outside the gene matches: 13. Germline CDR1 and CDR2: KGHSH and LQKENI. The CDR3 covers 19 residues. The CDR3 sequence is CASSPREYIAGGGTDTQYF. The CDR3 region has the DNA TGTGCCAGCTCACCCCGCGAATATATAGCGGGGGGCGGCACAGATACGCAGTATTTT.

The rearrangement links TRBV5-6 to TRBJ1-2; D not certain. V lost 0 bases, J lost 8 bases, and 5 bases lay in between. Germline V CDR1 and CDR2: SGHDT, YYEEEE. The CDR3 loop spans 11 amino acids. The CDR3 reads CASSLARGYTF. CDR3 DNA sequence: TGTGCCAGCAGCTTGGCTAGGGGCTACACCTTC.

The chain's CDR3 is CASSLRPGQNNYGYTF. CDR3 nucleotide sequence: TGTGCCAGCTCACTTAGACCGGGACAGAATAACTATGGCTACACCTTC. V is TRBV18 and J is TRBJ1-2, with TRBD1 matching over 7 bases. The CDR3 spans 16 residues. Per the germline V gene, CDR1 is KGHSH and CDR2 is LQKENI. V lost 4 bases, J lost 1 base, and 9 bases stayed unmatched.

This clone occurred once. This chain uses TRBV19 with TRBJ2-2, with no clear D. Between the trimmed V and J ends, which lost 10 bases and 3 bases, there was a span of 21 bases. The CDR3 runs 16 residues. Germline V lookup: CDR1 LNHDA, CDR2 SQIVND (reference sequence). The CDR3, as DNA: TGTGCCACCATCCACCGGATCCGGCAGCACACCGGGGAGCTGTTTTTT. It yields the protein CATIHRIRQHTGELFF.

As for this clone: A read error may produce the germline difference seen at one junction end. The genes are TRBV6-1 and TRBJ1-6, with D perhaps matching TRBD1 (5 bases). CDR1 MNHNS and CDR2 SASEGT come from the germline V gene. CDR3 length: 13 amino acids. DNA of the CDR3: TGTGCCAGCAGAGAAGGGGTAGGCTCACCCCTCCACTTT. Amino acids: CASREGVGSPLHF.

The rearrangement joins TRBV7-8 to TRBJ1-5; possibly TRBD1 for D (5 bases). The CDR3 spans 15 residues. The V end was cut by 1 base, the J end by 5 bases, with 12 bases between. Germline values: CDR1 SGHVS, CDR2 FQNEAQ. CDR3 bases: TGTGCCAGCAGCTTAGGGCCAGGGCGGCATCAGCCCCAGCATTTT. Translating it yields CASSLGPGRHQPQHF.

This clone has a single count. The chain links TRBV4-2 to TRBJ1-4; D might be TRBD1 (5 bases). This CDR3 has 15 residues. The V gene's germline CDR1 is LGHNA and CDR2 YNFKEQ. V was clipped by 5 bases and J by 4 bases, with 14 bases between them. CDR3 in amino acids: CASSAPGRSNEKLFF. The CDR3 DNA is TGTGCCAGCAGCGCCCCGGGACGGAGTAATGAAAAACTGTTTTTT.

V and J are TRBV2 and TRBJ1-1; D uncertain. Germline V gene lookup returns CDR1 SNHLY and CDR2 FYNNEI. This CDR3 comprises 12 residues. The V gene lost 7 bases and the J gene lost 8 bases, with 14 bases spanning the gap. CDR3 nucleotides: TGTGCCAGCATAATAGAGGCGGGCGAAGCTTTCTTT. Residues: CASIIEAGEAFF.

This clone was detected a few times. The chain recombines TRBV6-5 with TRBJ2-3; 7 nucleotides line up with TRBD2. V lost 4 bases, J lost 2 bases, and 6 bases stayed unmatched. CDR3 size: 15 residues. In germline, CDR1 is MNHEY, CDR2 SVGAGI. The CDR3 reads CASSWGGSNTDTQYF. The CDR3 DNA is TGTGCCAGCAGTTGGGGGGGGAGTAACACAGATACGCAGTATTTT.

This clone came up once. The V and J genes are TRBV7-3 and TRBJ2-6, with D possibly being TRBD2 (6 bases). The germline gives CDR1 SGHTA, CDR2 FQGTGA. V lost 2 bases to trimming and J lost 4 bases, with 12 bases between them. There are 16 residues in the CDR3. The CDR3 is CASSLSGADGANVLTF. DNA for the CDR3: TGTGCCAGCAGCTTATCGGGAGCGGACGGGGCCAACGTCCTGACTTTC.

This chain uses TRBV6-5 with TRBJ1-3; no firm D call. Trimming left V 0 bases short and J 0 bases short, with 9 bases between. CDR1 MNHEY and CDR2 SVGAGI come from the germline V gene. CDR3 length equals 16 residues. The chain's CDR3 is CASSYSRESSGNTIYF. CDR3 sequence (DNA): TGTGCCAGCAGTTACTCGAGGGAGAGCTCTGGAAACACCATATATTTT.

The gene calls are TRBV19 and TRBJ1-4; maybe TRBD1 (6 bases). This CDR3 has 14 residues. The ends were cut back, 5 bases at V and 8 bases at J, with 15 bases in the middle. Germline loops: CDR1 LNHDA, CDR2 SQIVND (reference sequence). CDR3 bases: TGTGCCAGTAGTTTGGACAGCGGGGACGAAAAACTGTTTTTT. It codes for CASSLDSGDEKLFF.

V gene TRBV28 combines with J gene TRBJ1-5; D gene ambiguous. Germline CDR1 is MDHEN and CDR2 is SYDVKM. V dropped 6 bases and J dropped 0 bases, with 6 bases sitting between them. CDR3 length: 13 residues. The CDR3 bases are TGTGCCAGCAGGGGAACTAGCAATCAGCCCCAGCATTTT. It encodes CASRGTSNQPQHF.

This chain links TRBV19 with TRBJ2-2, with TRBD1 as a possible D gene (6 bases). The germline V gene encodes CDR1 LNHDA and CDR2 SQIVND (reference sequence). CDR3 length equals 18 residues. V was clipped by 0 bases and J by 4 bases, with 18 bases between them. The CDR3 coding sequence is TGTGCCAGTAGTATAGATCTCTTGACAGGTTGGATCACCGGGGAGCTGTTTTTT. This translates into CASSIDLLTGWITGELFF.

The chain carries TRBV7-9 and TRBJ1-1; D is unclear. V was clipped by 4 bases and J by 1 base, with 10 bases between them. The germline gives CDR1 SEHNR, CDR2 FQNEAQ (reference sequence). The length of the CDR3 is 14 residues. The CDR3 sequence: CASSSMGSNTEAFF. The DNA for the CDR3 is TGTGCCAGCAGCTCAATGGGATCGAACACTGAAGCTTTCTTT.

The chain couples TRBV27 to TRBJ2-1, with TRBD2 matching over 9 bases. Losses at the gene ends were 8 bases for V and 7 bases for J; bases not matched to a gene: 15. This CDR3 comprises 16 residues. CDR1 and CDR2 from the germline V gene are MNHEY and SMNVEV (reference sequence). The CDR3, as DNA: TGTGCCAGCCACCCCTTGGCGGGGGGGGCCTGGAATGAGCAGTTCTTC. It translates to CASHPLAGGAWNEQFF.

This chain uses TRBV20-1 with TRBJ2-5; maybe TRBD2 (6 bases). The V end was cut by 5 bases, the J end by 5 bases, with 15 bases between. The CDR3 has 13 residues. CDR1 and CDR2 from the germline V gene are DFQATT and SNEGSKA (reference sequence). The CDR3 nucleotides are TGCAGTGCTTGTGACCTACGGGAGGAGACCCAGTACTTC. This gives the protein CSACDLREETQYF.

This chain uses TRBV18 with TRBJ2-2, with D perhaps TRBD2 (6 bases). The germline CDR1 and CDR2 sequences are KGHSH and LQKENI. The V end lost 3 bases, the J end lost 0 bases, and 8 bases lay between the germline ends. The CDR3 runs to 15 residues. CDR3 bases: TGTGCCAGCTCACCGGGGGGTCCGAACACCGGGGAGCTGTTTTTT. Amino acids: CASSPGGPNTGELFF.